This T cell receptor (beta chain) was observed in a study of tumor and adjacent non-tumor tissue in lung cancer. Regarding this clonotype: As yet, its antigen is unknown. This is likely a read error, given that the CDR3 carries no conserved phenylalanine or tryptophan at its end.

The library came from three nested PCR rounds adapted from ARM-PCR protocols. TCRdb called the multiplex PCR reads again in MiXCR, with one record for every CDR3 protein. The table shows 65,000 to 90,000 distinct CDR3 sequences, with roughly 76% occurring only once. Study outcomes and limitations: Compared with tumor, normal lung showed significantly lower TCR diversity. Shorter survival was associated with higher TCR diversity in tumors.

RNA was extracted from bulk tissue without any cell sorting. The sample taken for sequencing was lung tumor tissue. The clonotype comes from a woman aged 50 to 60 with non-small cell lung cancer.

The CDR3 protein is CASSYSAQMIRDRGYNEQFI. The CDR3 nucleotides read TGTGCCAGCAGTTATTCAGCTCAAATGATCCGGGACAGGGGGTACAATGAGCAGTTCATT. J is TRBJ2-1 and V is TRBV6-6, with 11 bases that match TRBD1. From germline, CDR1 is MNHNY and CDR2 SVGAGI (reference sequence). The V and J ends lost 3 bases and 4 bases, in that order; junction bases with no gene match: 17. The CDR3 runs 20 residues.